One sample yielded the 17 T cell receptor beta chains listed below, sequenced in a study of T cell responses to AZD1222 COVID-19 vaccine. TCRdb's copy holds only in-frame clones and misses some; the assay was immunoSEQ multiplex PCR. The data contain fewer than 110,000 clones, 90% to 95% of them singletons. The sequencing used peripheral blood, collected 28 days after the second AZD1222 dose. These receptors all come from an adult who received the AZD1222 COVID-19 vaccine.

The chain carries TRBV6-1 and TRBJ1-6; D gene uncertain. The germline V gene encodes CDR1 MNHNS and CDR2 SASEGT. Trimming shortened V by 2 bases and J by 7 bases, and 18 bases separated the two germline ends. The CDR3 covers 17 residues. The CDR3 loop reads CASSEYGVPKDNSPLHF. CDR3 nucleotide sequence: TGTGCCAGCAGTGAATATGGTGTTCCTAAAGACAATTCACCCCTCCACTTT.

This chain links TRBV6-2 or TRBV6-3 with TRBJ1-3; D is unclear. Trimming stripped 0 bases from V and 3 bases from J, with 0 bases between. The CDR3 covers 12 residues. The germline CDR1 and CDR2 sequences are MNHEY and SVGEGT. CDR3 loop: CASSYSGNTIYF. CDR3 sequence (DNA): TGTGCCAGCAGTTACTCTGGAAACACCATATATTTT.

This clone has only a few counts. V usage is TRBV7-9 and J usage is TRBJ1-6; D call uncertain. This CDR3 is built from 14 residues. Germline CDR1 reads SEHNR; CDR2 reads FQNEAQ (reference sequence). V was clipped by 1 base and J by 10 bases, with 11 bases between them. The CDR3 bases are TGTGCCAGCAGCTTAGTGGAGGGATACTCACCCCTCCACTTT. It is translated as CASSLVEGYSPLHF. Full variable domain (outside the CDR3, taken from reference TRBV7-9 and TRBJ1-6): DTGVSQNPRHKITKRGQNVTFRCDPISEHNRLYWYRQTLGQGPEFLTYFQNEAQLEKSRLLSDRFSAERPKGSFSTLEIQRTEQGDSAMYLCASSLVEGYSPLHFGNGTRLTVT.

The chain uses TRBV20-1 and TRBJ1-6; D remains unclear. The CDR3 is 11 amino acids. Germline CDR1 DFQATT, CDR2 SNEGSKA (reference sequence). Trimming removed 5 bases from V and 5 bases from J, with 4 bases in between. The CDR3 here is CSAGDNSPLHF. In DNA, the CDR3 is TGCAGTGCTGGGGATAATTCACCCCTCCACTTT.

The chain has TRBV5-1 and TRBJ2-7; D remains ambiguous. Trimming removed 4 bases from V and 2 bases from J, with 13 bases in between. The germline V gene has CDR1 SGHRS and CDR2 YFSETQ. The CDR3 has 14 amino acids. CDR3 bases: TGCGCCAGCAGCCTGGGGTCGCTCACCTACGAGCAGTACTTC. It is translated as CASSLGSLTYEQYF.

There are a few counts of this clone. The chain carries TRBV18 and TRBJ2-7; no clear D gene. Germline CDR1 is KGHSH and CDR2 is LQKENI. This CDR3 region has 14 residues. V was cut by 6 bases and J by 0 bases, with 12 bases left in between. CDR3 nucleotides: TGTGCCAGCTCCCCTTCAACGGGCTCCTACGAGCAGTACTTC. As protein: CASSPSTGSYEQYF.

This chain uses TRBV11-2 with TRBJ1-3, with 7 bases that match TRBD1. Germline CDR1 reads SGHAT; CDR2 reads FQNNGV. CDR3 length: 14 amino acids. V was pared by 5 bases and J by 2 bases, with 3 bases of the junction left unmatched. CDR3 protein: CASSLGTAGNTIYF. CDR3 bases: TGTGCCAGCAGCCTGGGGACAGCTGGAAACACCATATATTTT.

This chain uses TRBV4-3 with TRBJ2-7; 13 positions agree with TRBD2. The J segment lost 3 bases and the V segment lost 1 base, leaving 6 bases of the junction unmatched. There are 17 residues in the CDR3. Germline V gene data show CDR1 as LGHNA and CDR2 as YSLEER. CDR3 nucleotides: TGCGCCAGCAGCCAAGGGACTAGCGGGAGCTCGTTCTACGAGCAGTACTTC. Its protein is CASSQGTSGSSFYEQYF.

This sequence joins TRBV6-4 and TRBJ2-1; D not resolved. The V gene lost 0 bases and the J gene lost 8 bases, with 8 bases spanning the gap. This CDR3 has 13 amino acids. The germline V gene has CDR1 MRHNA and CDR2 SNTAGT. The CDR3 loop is CASSDSLVHEQFF. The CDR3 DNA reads TGTGCCAGCAGTGACTCCCTAGTTCATGAGCAGTTCTTC.

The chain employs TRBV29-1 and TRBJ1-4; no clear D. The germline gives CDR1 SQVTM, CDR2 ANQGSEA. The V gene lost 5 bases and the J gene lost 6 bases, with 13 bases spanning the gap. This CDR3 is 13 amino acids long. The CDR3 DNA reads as TGCAGCGTTCTGGGCCCGGAGGATGAAAAACTGTTTTTT. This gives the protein CSVLGPEDEKLFF.

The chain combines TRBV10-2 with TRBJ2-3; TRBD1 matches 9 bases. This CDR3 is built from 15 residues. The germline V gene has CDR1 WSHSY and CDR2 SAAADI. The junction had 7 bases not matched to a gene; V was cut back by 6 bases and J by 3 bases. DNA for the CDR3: TGCGCCAGCAGCCCCGGGACAGGGAAAACAGATACGCAGTATTTT. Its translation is CASSPGTGKTDTQYF.

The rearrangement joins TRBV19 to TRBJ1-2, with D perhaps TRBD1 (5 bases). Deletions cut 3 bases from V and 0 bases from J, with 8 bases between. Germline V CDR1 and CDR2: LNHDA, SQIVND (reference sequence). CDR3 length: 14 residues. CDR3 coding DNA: TGTGCCAGTAGTATGGACAAAGCTAACTATGGCTACACCTTC. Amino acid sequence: CASSMDKANYGYTF.

CDR3 in amino acids: CASSPRQGQGDTEAFF. CDR3 DNA: TGTGCCAGCAGCCCTCGACAGGGACAAGGGGACACTGAAGCTTTCTTT. This rearrangement joins TRBV3-1 (or the pseudogene TRBV3-2) to TRBJ1-1, with 7 bases that match TRBD1. J was trimmed by 3 bases and V by 4 bases; bases with no gene match: 11. CDR1 is LGHDT and CDR2 is YNNKEL in the germline V gene (reference sequence). The CDR3 runs to 16 residues.

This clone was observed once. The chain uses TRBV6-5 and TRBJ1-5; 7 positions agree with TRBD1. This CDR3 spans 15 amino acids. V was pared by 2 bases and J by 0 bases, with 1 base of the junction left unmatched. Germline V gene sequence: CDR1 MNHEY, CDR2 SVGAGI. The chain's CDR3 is CASSYGQDSNQPQHF. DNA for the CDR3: TGTGCCAGCAGTTACGGACAGGATAGCAATCAGCCCCAGCATTTT.

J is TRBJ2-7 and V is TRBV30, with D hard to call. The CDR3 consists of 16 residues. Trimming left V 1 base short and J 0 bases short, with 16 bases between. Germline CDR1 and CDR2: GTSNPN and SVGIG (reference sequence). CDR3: CAWSARSEVSSYEQYF. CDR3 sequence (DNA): TGTGCCTGGAGTGCAAGGAGTGAGGTCAGCTCCTACGAGCAGTACTTC.

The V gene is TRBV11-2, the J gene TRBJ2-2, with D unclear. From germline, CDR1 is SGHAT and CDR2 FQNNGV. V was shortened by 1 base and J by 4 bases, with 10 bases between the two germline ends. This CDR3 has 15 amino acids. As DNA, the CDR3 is TGTGCCAGCAGCTTAGTAGGCCAAGGCACCGGGGAGCTGTTTTTT. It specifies CASSLVGQGTGELFF.

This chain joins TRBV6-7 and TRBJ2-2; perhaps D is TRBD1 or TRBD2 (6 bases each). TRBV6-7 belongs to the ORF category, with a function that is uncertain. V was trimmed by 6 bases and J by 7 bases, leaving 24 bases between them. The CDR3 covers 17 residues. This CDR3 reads CASRPPTRGRGDGELFF. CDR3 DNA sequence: TGTGCCAGCAGGCCCCCGACTAGGGGTAGGGGGGACGGGGAGCTGTTTTTT.